This T cell receptor beta chain was sequenced during a study of blood T cell repertoires in COVID-19. About the research overall: Samples came from the United States, Italy and Spain, spanning acute and convalescent COVID-19.

Per the study methods: Amplification from reference gene primers served as the basis for estimated nucleated cell counts. Using immunoSEQ multiplex PCR, the repertoire was profiled, and TCRdb retains in-frame clones only, with some absent. That table gives V, J and clone size, and the DNA gave D and trimming. The table includes 200,000 to 250,000 clones, 70% to 90% detected once. Participant ages covered roughly 18 to 89 years across 24 US areas. Participant reports of clinical history set cohort assignment. Germline V CDR1 and CDR2: SGHVS, FQNEAQ. V was pared by 4 bases and J by 10 bases, with 19 bases of the junction left unmatched. This CDR3 is 17 amino acids long.

This rearrangement joins TRBV7-8 to TRBJ2-1; 7 nucleotides match TRBD2. The clonotype comes from a middle-aged woman with acute COVID-19. What was sequenced was PBMCs or T cells enriched from blood (not recorded which). CDR3 sequence reads: CASSYSGYSGRAGEQFF. The CDR3 region has the DNA TGTGCCAGCAGCTATTCGGGCTATAGCGGGCGCGCAGGGGAGCAGTTCTTC.